The T cell receptor beta chain described here comes from a study of T-cell reconstitution after alpha-beta-depleted transplantation in children. Study observations and caveats: Newly made T cells mostly supplied T-cell counts and diversity one year after transplant. Recipient T cells and thymic progenitors that survived gave rise to the high TCRbeta diversity observed at day 60 in some patients. By about two months after transplant, alpha-beta T cells reportedly arose from several hundred graft clones that had expanded.

V was clipped by 8 bases and J by 4 bases; unmatched bases: 7. CDR1 and CDR2 (germline): MNHEY, SMNVEV (reference sequence). The CDR3 spans 15 residues. A TCRbeta library incorporating unique molecular identifiers was prepared. MiXCR was run by TCRdb on the PCR reads, yielding one entry per CDR3 protein. Among 750,000 to 950,000 distinct CDR3 sequences listed, approximately 15% were seen once. Concerning this clonotype itself: No antigen is known for it.

The source is a male patient between 5 and 17 years old who had a stem cell transplant for acute lymphoblastic leukemia, so the T cells may come from the graft donor. The J gene is TRBJ2-7, the V gene TRBV27, with 14 bases lining up with TRBD2. The source was PBMCs, mostly from graft donor cells, collected 360 days after TCRalphabeta/CD19-depleted stem cell transplant. This CDR3 reads CASRWGTSGSYEQYF. As DNA, the CDR3 is TGTGCCAGCCGGTGGGGGACTAGCGGGAGTTACGAGCAGTACTTC.